Below are 14 T cell receptor beta chains sequenced from a single sample in a study of T cells in women clearing cervical HPV infection. Only in-frame clones appear in the TCRdb table, and some are missing; sequencing was by immunoSEQ multiplex PCR. This specimen shows about 22,000 clones; the ten leading clones hold over 4.5%. Material: blood buffy coat. Source of these receptors: a woman between 18 and 69 years old with a cervical HPV16 infection that either progressed to CIN3+ or cleared (not recorded which).

Worth noting for this clone: The read falls 3 residues short of the CDR3 end, and the missing part is taken from the germline J gene. J is TRBJ1-5 and V is TRBV4-1; unclear D gene. CDR1 MGHRA and CDR2 YSYEKL come from the germline V gene. CDR3 size: 16 residues. V gave up 1 base and J gave up 0 bases, with 10 bases separating them. CDR3: CASSQGGAYSNQPQHF. CDR3 bases read: TGCGCCAGCAGCCAAGGCGGAGCATATAGCAATCAGCCC.

About this clone: The read ends 3 residues before the CDR3 terminus; that terminus is restored from the germline J gene. The chain links TRBV7-9 to TRBJ2-2, with 9 bases identical to TRBD1. The CDR3 runs 15 residues. CDR1 SEHNR and CDR2 FQNEAQ come from the germline V gene (reference sequence). CDR3 sequence reads: CASSFGDRVDEKLFF. The covered CDR3 bases are TGTGCCAGCAGCTTCGGGGACAGGGTAGATGAAAAG.

CDR3 protein: CASSISGQIYDYTF. CDR3 bases read: TGTGCCAGTAGTATAAGCGGGCAGATCTACGAC. The V and J genes are TRBV19 and TRBJ1-2, with D uncertain. The read terminates 3 residues before the CDR3 end, so the remaining end is supplied by the germline J gene. The CDR3 spans 14 residues. Germline values: CDR1 LNHDA, CDR2 SQIVND (reference sequence).

A note on this clone: The read stops 3 residues short of the end of the CDR3; the missing end is completed from the germline J gene. The genes are TRBV20-1 and TRBJ2-3; tentatively, D is TRBD1 (6 bases). Germline V gene sequence: CDR1 DFQATT, CDR2 SNEGSKA (reference sequence). There are 13 residues in the CDR3. V gave up 2 bases and J gave up 1 base, with 7 bases separating them. CDR3 DNA, as far as it was read: TGCAGTGCTAGAAACAGGGGCACAGATACG. It codes for CSARNRGTDT. The full CDR3 is CSARNRGTDTQYF.

Regarding this clone: The sequenced fragment ends 3 residues before the CDR3 boundary, so the rest is inferred from the germline J gene. The rearrangement joins TRBV19 to TRBJ2-5, with 11 bases lining up with TRBD2. Per germline, CDR1 LNHDA and CDR2 SQIVND (reference sequence). V lost 6 bases to trimming and J lost 4 bases; unmatched junction nucleotides: 13. The CDR3 has 17 amino acids. The CDR3 sequence: CASSHDGASGRLETQYF. The CDR3 DNA, read in part, is TGTGCCAGTAGCCATGACGGGGCTAGCGGGAGGTTAGAGACC.

Comments on this clone: The CDR3 end lies 3 residues beyond the end of the read and is filled in from the germline J gene. The chain combines TRBV20-1 with TRBJ1-3, with D hard to call. V was clipped by 3 bases and J by 3 bases, with 12 bases between them. The CDR3 has 14 amino acids. CDR1 is DFQATT, CDR2 SNEGSKA, per germline (reference sequence). The CDR3 bases that were read are TGCAGTGCTAGCTCGGGTCTTAGTGGAAACACC. Residues: CSASSGLSGNT. The full CDR3 protein is CSASSGLSGNTIYF.

The CDR3 region is CASSWRGLAGGDQETQYF. CDR3 bases read: TGCGCCAGCAGCTGGAGGGGACTAGCGGGAGGTGATCAAGAGACT. The chain is built from TRBV5-1 and TRBJ2-4; 15 positions agree with TRBD2. The read ends 3 residues shy of where the CDR3 ends; the end is completed using the germline J gene. Germline V gene lookup returns CDR1 SGHRS and CDR2 YFSETQ. This CDR3 comprises 18 residues. The whole variable domain, filled in from reference TRBV5-1 and TRBJ2-4, reads KAGVTQTPRYLIKTRGQQVTLSCSPISGHRSVSWYQQTPGQGLQFLFEYFSETQRNKGNFPGRFSGRQFSNSRSEMNVSTLELGDSALYLCASSWRGLAGGDQETQYFGAGTRLSVL.

For this clone: The CDR3 end lies 3 residues beyond the end of the read and is filled in from the germline J gene. The genes are TRBV29-1 and TRBJ2-7, with 7 bases identical to TRBD1. The CDR3 extends over 13 amino acids. Germline V gene lookup returns CDR1 SQVTM and CDR2 ANQGSEA. The V and J ends lost 4 bases and 3 bases, in that order; junction bases with no gene match: 6. The CDR3 DNA, read in part, is TGCAGCGTTGGAATAGGGACAGACTACGAG. Protein sequence: CSVGIGTDYE. The CDR3, in full, reads CSVGIGTDYEQYF.

Worth noting for this clone: The CDR3 extends 3 residues past the end of the read, so its final part is completed from the germline J gene. The V call is TRBV18, the J call TRBJ2-3, with TRBD1 identical over 7 bases. V dropped 2 bases and J dropped 6; count of bases not matched to a gene: 14. CDR1 is KGHSH and CDR2 is LQKENI in the germline V gene. This CDR3 is 17 amino acids long. CDR3: CASSPKSPGQSNDTQYF. The DNA read from the CDR3 is TGTGCCAGCTCACCAAAGTCTCCGGGACAGTCTAATGATACG.

Note on this clone: The DNA is left out, because the CDR3 cannot be placed on it with certainty; the CDR3 is given as TCRdb lists it. V gene TRBV19 combines with J gene TRBJ1-2. CDR1 is LNHDA and CDR2 is SQIVND in the germline V gene (reference sequence). The CDR3 extends over 15 residues, inclusive of both ends. The CDR3 spells CASSTEDFRGYGYTF.

Regarding this clone: The read is 3 residues too short to cover the CDR3 end, so that end is filled in from the germline J gene. V is TRBV7-3 and J is TRBJ2-5, with 10 nucleotides matching TRBD2. Germline loops: CDR1 SGHTA, CDR2 FQGTGA. V dropped 5 bases and J dropped 4; count of bases not matched to a gene: 7. This CDR3 contains 15 residues. The part of the CDR3 DNA that was read is TGTGCCAGCAGCCTAGCGGGAGTATTAGGAGAGACC. This gives the protein CASSLAGVLGET. The whole CDR3 sequence is CASSLAGVLGETQYF.

With respect to this clone: The read gets to within 3 residues of the CDR3 end, and the germline J gene fills in the rest. V gene TRBV2 combines with J gene TRBJ2-2, with a possible D match to TRBD2 (7 bases). Germline-derived CDR1 and CDR2 are SNHLY and FYNNEI. The CDR3 loop spans 13 amino acids. The CDR3 sequence is CASRGGANEKLFF. The CDR3 DNA, read in part, is TGTGCCAGCAGAGGGGGGGCTAATGAAAAG.

Comment on this clone: The read halts 3 residues ahead of the CDR3 end, with the missing end drawn from the germline J gene. This rearrangement joins TRBV20-1 to TRBJ2-5; 10 nucleotides agree with TRBD2. This CDR3 comprises 13 residues. The J segment lost 5 bases and the V segment lost 5 bases, leaving 5 bases of the junction unmatched. Germline lookup yields CDR1 DFQATT and CDR2 SNEGSKA (reference sequence). The CDR3 bases that were read are TGCAGTGCTCAGGGACTAGCGAAGGAGACC. Amino acids: CSAQGLAKET. The whole CDR3 region reads CSAQGLAKETQYF.

As concerns this clone: The observed sequence ends 3 residues before the CDR3 terminus, with the missing tail filled in from the germline J gene. The gene calls are TRBV7-8 and TRBJ2-7; 8 nucleotides agree with TRBD2. CDR1 is SGHVS, CDR2 FQNEAQ, per germline. The CDR3 runs to 15 residues. Trimming cost V 4 bases and J 2 bases; bases outside gene matches: 7. CDR3 DNA (partial): TGTGCCAGCAGCTCCGGGGGGGCCGGAACCTACGAG. This sequence encodes CASSSGGAGTYE. The full CDR3 is CASSSGGAGTYEQYF.